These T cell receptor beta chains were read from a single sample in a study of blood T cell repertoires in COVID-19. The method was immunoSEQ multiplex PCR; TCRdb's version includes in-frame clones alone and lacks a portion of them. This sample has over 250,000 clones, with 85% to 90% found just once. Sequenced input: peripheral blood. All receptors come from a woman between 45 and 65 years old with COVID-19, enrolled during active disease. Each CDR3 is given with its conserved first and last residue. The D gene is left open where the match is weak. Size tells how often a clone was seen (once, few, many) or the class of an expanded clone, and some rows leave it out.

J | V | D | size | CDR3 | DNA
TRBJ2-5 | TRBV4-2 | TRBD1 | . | CASSHAIGQGKETQYF | TGTGCCAGCAGCCACGCGATTGGACAGGGAAAGGAGACCCAGTACTTC
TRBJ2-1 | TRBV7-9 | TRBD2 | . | CASSLPEREGLNEQFF | TGTGCCAGCAGCTTACCAGAGCGGGAGGGCCTCAATGAGCAGTTCTTC
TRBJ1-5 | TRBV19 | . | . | CASSINYGGGRPQHF | TGTGCCAGTAGTATAAACTACGGGGGCGGGAGGCCCCAGCATTTT
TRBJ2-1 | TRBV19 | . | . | CASSIARSSYNEQFF | TGTGCCAGTAGTATAGCTCGCAGCTCCTACAATGAGCAGTTCTTC
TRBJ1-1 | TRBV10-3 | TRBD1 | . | CAIRQGTEAFF | TGTGCCATCCGACAGGGCACTGAAGCTTTCTTT
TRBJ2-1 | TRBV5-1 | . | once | CASSSQAGPYNEQFF | TGCGCCAGCAGCTCCCAAGCGGGCCCCTACAATGAGCAGTTCTTC
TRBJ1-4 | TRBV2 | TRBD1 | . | CASSGRGTGNEKLFF | TGTGCCAGCAGTGGAAGGGGGACAGGGAATGAAAAACTGTTTTTT
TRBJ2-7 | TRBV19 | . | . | CASSPSGRSSYEQYF | TGTGCCAGTAGTCCTTCGGGGAGGAGCTCCTACGAGCAGTACTTC
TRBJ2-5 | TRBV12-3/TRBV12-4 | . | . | CASSFQGVETQYF | TGTGCCAGCAGTTTCCAGGGTGTGGAGACCCAGTACTTC
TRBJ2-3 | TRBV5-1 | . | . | CASSPRGSTQYF | TGCGCCAGCAGCCCACGAGGGAGTACGCAGTATTTT
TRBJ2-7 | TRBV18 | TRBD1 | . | CASSELGTGPYEQYF | TGTGCCAGCTCAGAGCTAGGGACAGGACCCTACGAGCAGTACTTC
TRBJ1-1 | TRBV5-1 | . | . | CASSSRTANTEAFF | TGCGCCAGCAGCTCTCGTACAGCAAACACTGAAGCTTTCTTT
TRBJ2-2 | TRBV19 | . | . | CASSRQTKTSSTGELFF | TGTGCCAGTAGTAGGCAGACTAAAACGTCGAGTACCGGGGAGCTGTTTTTT
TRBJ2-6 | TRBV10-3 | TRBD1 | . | CAISAQGAPAPGANVLTF | TGTGCCATCAGTGCTCAGGGGGCGCCCGCGCCTGGGGCCAACGTCCTGACTTTC
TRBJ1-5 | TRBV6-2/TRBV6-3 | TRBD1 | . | CASSPQGAVQPQHF | TGTGCCAGCAGCCCACAGGGGGCCGTTCAGCCCCAGCATTTT
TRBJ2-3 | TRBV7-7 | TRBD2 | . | CASSSGAGADTQYF | TGTGCCAGCAGCTCAGGAGCGGGAGCAGATACGCAGTATTTT
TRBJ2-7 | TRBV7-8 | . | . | CASSLVLFGTRYEQYF | TGTGCCAGCAGCTTAGTTTTGTTCGGGACAAGGTACGAGCAGTACTTC
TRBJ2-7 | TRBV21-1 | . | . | CASFPGLLTYEQYF | TGTGCCAGCTTTCCAGGTTTACTGACCTACGAGCAGTACTTC
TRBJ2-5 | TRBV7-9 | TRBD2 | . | CASSELAGGGETQYF | TGTGCCAGCAGCGAATTAGCGGGAGGAGGGGAGACCCAGTACTTC
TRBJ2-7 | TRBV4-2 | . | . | CASSQDPLEQYF | TGTGCCAGCAGCCAAGATCCTTTAGAGCAGTACTTC
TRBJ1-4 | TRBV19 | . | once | CASSMVGSKEEKLFF | TGTGCCAGTAGTATGGTTGGATCTAAGGAGGAAAAACTGTTTTTT
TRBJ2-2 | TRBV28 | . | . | CASSFPKTGELFF | TGTGCCAGCAGTTTTCCAAAAACCGGGGAGCTGTTTTTT